The present T cell receptor (beta chain) was sequenced within a study of radiation and T cells in renal cell carcinoma. The V gene's germline CDR1 is MDHEN and CDR2 SYDVKM. The CDR3 has 13 amino acids. The V and J ends lost 4 bases and 8 bases, in that order; junction bases with no gene match: 7. TCRdb's copy holds only in-frame clones and misses some; the assay was immunoSEQ multiplex PCR. The data show around 130,000 clones, with more than 75% seen just once and 5.8% held by the top ten. Time point of the sample: blood 2 weeks post-SBRT. Noted treatment: 15 Gy SBRT to primary tumor, nephrectomy 4 weeks later.

This TCR came from a woman in her sixties or seventies with renal cell carcinoma. Sequencing was performed on blood, taken from a patient whose treatment included radiotherapy and nephrectomy. The V and J genes are TRBV28 and TRBJ1-1; 7 positions agree with TRBD1. CDR3 residues: CASSSLRGMEAFF. In DNA, the CDR3 is TGTGCCAGCAGTTCCCTCAGGGGGATGGAAGCTTTCTTT.